A single sample is the source of the 20 T cell receptor beta chains below, sequenced in a study of CD8 T cells in Susac syndrome. The RNA, about 0.5 to 1 ug, was put through reverse transcription using random hexamers. MiXCR, applied by TCRdb to the immunoSEQ multiplex PCR reads, yields one record per CDR3 protein. The repertoire includes about 140,000 distinct CDR3 sequences, approximately 95% of them detected once, and 0.14% sits in the top ten. Sequencing was done on a sample of CD4+ T cells from PBMCs. These receptors all stem from a human donor with Susac syndrome.

CDR3 in amino acids: CASTLAGNEQFF. The CDR3 DNA is TGTGCCAGCACACTAGCGGGCAATGAGCAGTTCTTC. The chain combines TRBV2 with TRBJ2-1; TRBD2 aligns across 9 bases. This CDR3 is built from 12 residues. Germline V gene lookup returns CDR1 SNHLY and CDR2 FYNNEI. The V gene end was trimmed by 7 bases and the J gene end by 6 bases; junction bases not matched to a gene: 1.

This chain joins TRBV4-1 and TRBJ1-2, with 9 bases matching TRBD1. CDR1 and CDR2 (germline): MGHRA, YSYEKL. V shed 4 bases and J 6 bases; nucleotides not matched to a gene: 9. The CDR3 spans 15 residues. The CDR3 region is CASSRTPGQGDGYTF. The CDR3 DNA is TGCGCCAGCAGCCGAACCCCGGGACAGGGAGATGGCTACACCTTC.

This clonotype was observed a single time. The chain joins TRBV12-3 or TRBV12-4 to TRBJ2-1, with TRBD2 identical over 8 bases. The ends lost 3 bases at V and 6 bases at J; junction bases unmatched: 4. The CDR3 totals 14 residues. This CDR3 reads CASSFGGRSNEQFF. For the CDR3, the DNA is TGTGCCAGCAGTTTTGGCGGGAGGTCCAATGAGCAGTTCTTC.

The chain joins TRBV9 to TRBJ1-2; D is ambiguous. V was clipped by 3 bases and J by 6 bases, with 15 bases between them. The V gene's germline CDR1 is SGDLS and CDR2 YYNGEE. The CDR3 length is 14 residues. DNA for the CDR3: TGTGCCAGCAGCGCCAGGATGCCCACGGATGGCTACACCTTC. It translates to CASSARMPTDGYTF.

The J gene is TRBJ1-1, the V gene TRBV25-1; 9 positions agree with TRBD1. The CDR3 extends over 18 amino acids. Germline values: CDR1 MGHDK, CDR2 SYGVNS. V was pared by 0 bases and J by 5 bases, with 13 bases of the junction left unmatched. The CDR3 DNA sequence: TGTGCCAGCAGTGAATATAACCCGGGACAGGGTGTATGGACTGAAGCTTTCTTT. Its protein is CASSEYNPGQGVWTEAFF.

The chain employs TRBV9 and TRBJ2-2, with D unresolved. Trimming stripped 1 base from V and 2 bases from J, with 6 bases between. The germline V gene encodes CDR1 SGDLS and CDR2 YYNGEE. CDR3 size: 14 residues. CDR3 in DNA: TGTGCCAGCAGCGTAAAGACCAACACCGGGGAGCTGTTTTTT. Its protein is CASSVKTNTGELFF.

The rearrangement uses TRBV10-3 and TRBJ2-7; TRBD1 matches 8 bases. Germline V CDR1 and CDR2: ENHRY, SYGVKD. This CDR3 region has 13 residues. The V and J ends lost 7 bases and 3 bases, in that order; junction bases with no gene match: 5. The CDR3 spells CAIKGTGLYEQYF. CDR3 bases: TGTGCCATCAAGGGGACAGGACTCTACGAGCAGTACTTC.

The V and J genes are TRBV6-2 or TRBV6-3 and TRBJ1-6; D perhaps matches TRBD1 (5 bases). The CDR3 has 15 residues. V lost 2 bases and J 3 bases, leaving 8 bases between the germline ends. CDR1 is MNHEY, CDR2 SVGEGT, per germline. The CDR3 DNA reads TGTGCCAGCAGTTACGGGGGACGCTATAATTCACCCCTCCACTTT. Translated, it gives CASSYGGRYNSPLHF.

The rearrangement links TRBV30 to TRBJ1-1; 7 positions agree with TRBD1. CDR3 size: 12 residues. Unmatched junction bases numbered 5, after V lost 5 bases and J lost 5 bases. CDR1 is GTSNPN, CDR2 SVGIG, per germline (reference sequence). In DNA form, the CDR3 reads TGTGCCTGGGGCACAGGGGAGACTGAAGCTTTCTTT. It translates to CAWGTGETEAFF.

The V call is TRBV20-1, the J call TRBJ2-3; 14 bases fit TRBD2. The J segment lost 4 bases and the V segment lost 6 bases, leaving 3 bases of the junction unmatched. This CDR3 contains 14 residues. The germline gives CDR1 DFQATT, CDR2 SNEGSKA (reference sequence). The DNA of the CDR3 is TGCAGTGCCACGACTAGCGGGGGGGCAGATACGCAGTATTTT. It yields the protein CSATTSGGADTQYF.

The chain combines TRBV7-2 with TRBJ1-5; D not resolved. From germline, CDR1 is SGHTA and CDR2 FQGNSA. The CDR3 has 15 residues. V lost 1 base, J lost 7 bases, and 14 bases lay in between. The CDR3 is CASSLVLGSRQPQHF. CDR3 coding DNA: TGTGCCAGCAGCTTAGTTTTGGGCAGCCGACAGCCCCAGCATTTT.

The genes are TRBV5-1 and TRBJ1-1; 9 bases align to TRBD1. Germline V gives CDR1 SGHRS, CDR2 YFSETQ. The CDR3 totals 15 residues. The V gene end was trimmed by 4 bases and the J gene end by 3 bases; junction bases not matched to a gene: 7. DNA of the CDR3: TGCGCCAGCAGCACGGACAGGGGTAAGCACACTGAAGCTTTCTTT. This codes for CASSTDRGKHTEAFF.

V is TRBV6-5 and J is TRBJ1-5; no clear D. The germline V gene has CDR1 MNHEY and CDR2 SVGAGI. The CDR3 has 13 residues. The V end lost 5 bases, the J end lost 6 bases, and 11 bases lay between the germline ends. The CDR3 sequence is CASSGPGGQPQHF. The DNA of the CDR3 is TGTGCCAGCAGTGGACCGGGAGGTCAGCCCCAGCATTTT.

The chain carries TRBV28 and TRBJ1-2; no definite D call. Germline V gene lookup returns CDR1 MDHEN and CDR2 SYDVKM. CDR3 length: 13 residues. Trimming removed 7 bases from V and 2 bases from J, with 11 bases in between. CDR3 residues: CASTSGQNYGYTF. The CDR3 coding sequence is TGTGCCAGCACATCCGGGCAGAACTATGGCTACACCTTC.

The chain recombines TRBV12-3 or TRBV12-4 with TRBJ1-2; D remains ambiguous. V dropped 8 bases and J dropped 5 bases, with 12 bases sitting between them. This CDR3 contains 12 residues. The CDR3: CASQGRPYGYTF. DNA for the CDR3: TGTGCCAGCCAAGGGAGACCGTATGGCTACACCTTC.

The chain employs TRBV2 and TRBJ1-3; 9 positions agree with TRBD1. The V gene's germline CDR1 is SNHLY and CDR2 FYNNEI. Trimming cost V 4 bases and J 2 bases; bases outside gene matches: 12. The CDR3 has 18 residues. CDR3 nucleotides: TGTGCCAGCAGTGGGGACAGGGAGTTAAGGGACGCTGGAAACACCATATATTTT. It yields the protein CASSGDRELRDAGNTIYF.

The gene calls are TRBV20-1 and TRBJ2-1; either TRBD1 or TRBD2 may fit D (5 bases each). Germline CDR1 is DFQATT and CDR2 is SNEGSKA (reference sequence). This CDR3 has 15 amino acids. The V end lost 6 bases, the J end lost 5 bases, and 20 bases lay between the germline ends. CDR3 nucleotides: TGCAGTGCACGTCGCCCCCGGGACCTTAACAATGAGCAGTTCTTC. It translates to CSARRPRDLNNEQFF.

This CDR3 reads CASSVGTGGSPEQYF. The CDR3 bases are TGTGCCAGCAGCGTCGGGACAGGGGGGAGTCCCGAGCAGTACTTC. This chain uses TRBV9 with TRBJ2-7; 11 positions match TRBD1. The CDR3 contains 15 residues. CDR1 is SGDLS and CDR2 is YYNGEE in the germline V gene. Trimming took 2 bases from V and 6 from J; bases not matched to a gene: 7.

The V call is TRBV9, the J call TRBJ1-4; weak D call: TRBD1 (5 bases). The CDR3 has 15 amino acids. The V gene lost 3 bases and the J gene lost 7 bases, with 16 bases spanning the gap. In germline, CDR1 is SGDLS, CDR2 YYNGEE. The CDR3, as DNA: TGTGCCAGCAGCGCAGCTCCCGGGGCGGGTGAAAAACTGTTTTTT. Translated: CASSAAPGAGEKLFF.

This clonotype was detected only once. In DNA, the CDR3 is TGCAGTGCTAGTGGGGGTGGGGATGCGGGAGGCCACTCCTACAATGAGCAGTTCTTC. Translation gives CSASGGGDAGGHSYNEQFF. This sequence joins TRBV20-1 and TRBJ2-1; 8 bases map to TRBD2. J was trimmed by 0 bases and V by 3 bases; bases with no gene match: 16. Looked up from germline, CDR1 is DFQATT and CDR2 is SNEGSKA (reference sequence). The CDR3 consists of 19 residues.